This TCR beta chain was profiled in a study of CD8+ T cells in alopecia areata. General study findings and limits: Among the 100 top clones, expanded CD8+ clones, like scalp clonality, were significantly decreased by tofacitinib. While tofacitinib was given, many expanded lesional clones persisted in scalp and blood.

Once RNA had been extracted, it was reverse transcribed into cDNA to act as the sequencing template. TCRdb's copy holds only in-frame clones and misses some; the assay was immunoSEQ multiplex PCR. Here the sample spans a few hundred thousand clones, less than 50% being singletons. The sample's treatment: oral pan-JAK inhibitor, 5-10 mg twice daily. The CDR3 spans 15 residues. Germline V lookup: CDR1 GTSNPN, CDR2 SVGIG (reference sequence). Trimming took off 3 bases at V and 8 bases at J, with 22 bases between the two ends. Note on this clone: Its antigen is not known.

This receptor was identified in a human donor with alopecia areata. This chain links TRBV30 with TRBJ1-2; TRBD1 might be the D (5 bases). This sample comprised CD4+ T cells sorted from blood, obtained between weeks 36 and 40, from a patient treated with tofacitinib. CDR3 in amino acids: CAWRPVDGTVGGYTF. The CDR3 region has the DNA TGTGCCTGGAGGCCTGTGGATGGGACTGTGGGAGGCTACACCTTC.